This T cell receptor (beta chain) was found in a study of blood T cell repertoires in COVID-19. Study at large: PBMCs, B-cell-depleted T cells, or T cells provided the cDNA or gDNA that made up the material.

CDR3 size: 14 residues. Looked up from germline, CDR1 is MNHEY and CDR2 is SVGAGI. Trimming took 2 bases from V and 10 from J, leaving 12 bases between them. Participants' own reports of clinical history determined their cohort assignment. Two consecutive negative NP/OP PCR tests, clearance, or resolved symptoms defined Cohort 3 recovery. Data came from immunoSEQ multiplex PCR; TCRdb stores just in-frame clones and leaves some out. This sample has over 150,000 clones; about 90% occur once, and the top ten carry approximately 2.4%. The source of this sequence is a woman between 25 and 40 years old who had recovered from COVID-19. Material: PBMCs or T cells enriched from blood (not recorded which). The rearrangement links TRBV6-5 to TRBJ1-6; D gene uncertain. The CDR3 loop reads CASSYEEGRSPLHF. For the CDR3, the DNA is TGTGCCAGCAGTTACGAGGAGGGTCGATCACCCCTCCACTTT.